This T cell receptor beta chain was observed in a study of cytomegalovirus exposure and HLA in healthy donors. CDR3 length: 11 amino acids. V shed 1 base and J shed 9 bases, with 6 bases lying between them. Looked up from germline, CDR1 is GTSNPN and CDR2 is SVGIG (reference sequence). Amplification used 60 Vbeta primers and 13 Jbeta primers. Produced via immunoSEQ multiplex PCR; TCRdb's table is partial and in-frame only. This table holds fewer than 130,000 clones, over 65% found once. The chain employs TRBV30 and TRBJ2-2; D unresolved. The specimen was PBMCs. This clonotype originated in a female donor in good health and CMV-seropositive. CDR3 DNA sequence: TGTGCCTGGAGTGCGCGTCGGGAGCTGTTTTTT. Amino acid sequence: CAWSARRELFF. Full variable domain (rest looked up from reference TRBV30 and TRBJ2-2): SQTIHQWPATLVQPVGSPLSLECTVEGTSNPNLYWYRQAAGRGLQLLFYSVGIGQISSEVPQNLSASRPQDRQFILSSKKLLLSDSGFYLCAWSARRELFFGEGSRLTVL.